Listed below are T cell receptor beta chains from one sample, sequenced in a study of identical twins. TCRdb called the 5' RACE reads again in MiXCR, with one record for every CDR3 protein. The sample consists of hundreds of thousands of distinct CDR3 sequences, roughly 6.6% of them appearing once. The same data also contributed to another study, on yellow fever vaccine responses in identical twins.

Input material: PBMCs. Source of these receptors: a woman aged 18-30 years in good health. Each CDR3 is given with its conserved first and last residue. Each record gives: clone size, V gene, J gene, D gene, CDR3 protein, CDR3 DNA. D genes are given only for firm matches. Some rows have no size entry. The others give once, few or many, or a class for an expanded clone.

clone size: few
V gene: TRBV6-5
J gene: TRBJ2-2
D gene: TRBD1
CDR3 protein: CASSYRLPRTGALTGELFF
CDR3 DNA: TGTGCCAGCAGTTACCGACTCCCCCGGACAGGGGCGCTAACCGGGGAGCTGTTTTTT

clone size: few
V gene: TRBV25-1
J gene: TRBJ2-7
D gene: -
CDR3 protein: CASSEWGSSGEQYF
CDR3 DNA: TGTGCCAGCAGTGAATGGGGCTCCTCGGGGGAGCAGTACTTC

clone size: many
V gene: TRBV12-3/TRBV12-4
J gene: TRBJ2-1
D gene: -
CDR3 protein: CASNGAPLGEQFF
CDR3 DNA: TGTGCCAGCAATGGCGCTCCTCTGGGGGAGCAGTTCTTC

clone size: -
V gene: TRBV6-1
J gene: TRBJ1-2
D gene: -
CDR3 protein: CASRPGHGDGYTF
CDR3 DNA: TGTGCCAGCAGGCCCGGACACGGAGATGGCTACACCTTC

clone size: few
V gene: TRBV29-1
J gene: TRBJ2-3
D gene: TRBD2
CDR3 protein: CSVEDQKLAGANTQYF
CDR3 DNA: TGCAGCGTTGAAGATCAGAAACTAGCGGGCGCAAATACGCAGTATTTT

clone size: many
V gene: TRBV5-6
J gene: TRBJ2-3
D gene: -
CDR3 protein: CASSFQGLKDTQYF
CDR3 DNA: TGTGCCAGCAGCTTTCAGGGGCTAAAAGATACGCAGTATTTT

clone size: many
V gene: TRBV10-3
J gene: TRBJ2-1
D gene: -
CDR3 protein: CAISPALDYNEQFF
CDR3 DNA: TGTGCCATCAGTCCAGCCCTCGACTACAATGAGCAGTTCTTC

clone size: -
V gene: TRBV9
J gene: TRBJ2-7
D gene: TRBD1
CDR3 protein: CASSPSDRGYEQYF
CDR3 DNA: TGTGCCAGCAGCCCGAGCGACAGGGGTTACGAGCAGTACTTC

clone size: -
V gene: TRBV6-1
J gene: TRBJ1-6
D gene: -
CDR3 protein: CASSEEEGGLDSPLHF
CDR3 DNA: TGTGCCAGCAGTGAAGAGGAGGGAGGATTGGATTCACCCCTCCACTTT

clone size: many
V gene: TRBV11-2
J gene: TRBJ2-1
D gene: -
CDR3 protein: CASSWFRGTYNEQFF
CDR3 DNA: TGTGCCAGCAGTTGGTTTCGGGGGACCTACAATGAGCAGTTCTTC

clone size: many
V gene: TRBV12-3/TRBV12-4
J gene: TRBJ1-1
D gene: -
CDR3 protein: CASSSRTAANTEAFF
CDR3 DNA: TGTGCCAGCAGTTCGCGGACAGCGGCGAACACTGAAGCTTTCTTT

clone size: few
V gene: TRBV7-6
J gene: TRBJ2-2
D gene: TRBD1
CDR3 protein: CASSAPTGLGGELFF
CDR3 DNA: TGTGCCAGCAGCGCACCGACAGGGTTAGGCGGGGAGCTGTTTTTT

clone size: many
V gene: TRBV7-2
J gene: TRBJ1-1
D gene: -
CDR3 protein: CASSADSNTEAFF
CDR3 DNA: TGTGCCAGCAGCGCGGACAGCAACACTGAAGCTTTCTTT

clone size: -
V gene: TRBV20-1
J gene: TRBJ1-1
D gene: TRBD1
CDR3 protein: CSAKNRGLMNTEAFF
CDR3 DNA: TGCAGTGCAAAAAACAGGGGGTTGATGAACACTGAAGCTTTCTTT

clone size: -
V gene: TRBV2
J gene: TRBJ2-1
D gene: TRBD1
CDR3 protein: CAIGVGQLGGEQFF
CDR3 DNA: TGTGCCATCGGGGTGGGACAGCTTGGTGGTGAGCAGTTCTTC

clone size: few
V gene: TRBV3-1
J gene: TRBJ2-7
D gene: -
CDR3 protein: CASSQGTATSYEQYF
CDR3 DNA: TGTGCCAGCAGCCAAGGGACAGCTACTTCCTACGAGCAGTACTTC